The rows below give T cell receptor beta chains drawn from one sample of a study of a mutant IDH1 vaccine in newly diagnosed glioma. Their specific antigens are unknown. Sequenced by immunoSEQ multiplex PCR; TCRdb stores in-frame clones only, minus some. Seen here are tens of thousands of clones, around 80% observed once, and the top ten hold approximately 3.2%. Sequenced here: PBMCs, sampled from a glioma patient whose treatment included an IDH1 peptide vaccine. Every receptor here comes from a man aged 40-49 years with glioma. Some clones in this sample may be carry-over from other donors' samples. Each CDR3 is given with its conserved first and last residue. D genes are given only for firm matches. Rows may omit the clone size; those that give it use once, few, many or a size class.

V: TRBV30; size: .; D: .; J: TRBJ1-5; CDR3: CAWSVGGLGNQPQHF; DNA: TGTGCCTGGAGTGTAGGGGGGCTGGGCAATCAGCCCCAGCATTTT
V: TRBV4-1; size: .; D: .; J: TRBJ1-6; CDR3: CASSQVRGIRGNLNSPLHF; DNA: TGCGCCAGCAGCCAAGTGAGGGGTATCAGGGGTAACCTTAATTCACCCCTCCACTTT
V: TRBV5-1; size: .; D: TRBD2; J: TRBJ2-1; CDR3: CASSFSGGANDEQFF; DNA: TGCGCCAGCAGCTTTAGCGGGGGGGCAAACGATGAGCAGTTCTTC
V: TRBV28; size: .; D: .; J: TRBJ1-5; CDR3: CASSLSTVNQPQHF; DNA: TGTGCCAGCAGTTTATCGACAGTCAATCAGCCCCAGCATTTT
V: TRBV19; size: .; D: .; J: TRBJ1-2; CDR3: CASSIGADYGYTF; DNA: TGTGCCAGTAGTATCGGGGCCGATTATGGCTACACCTTC
V: TRBV7-8; size: few; D: .; J: TRBJ2-1; CDR3: CASSYRDWEGSNEQFF; DNA: TGTGCCAGCAGCTACAGGGACTGGGAGGGTAGCAATGAGCAGTTCTTC
V: TRBV7-2; size: once; D: .; J: TRBJ2-3; CDR3: CASRPRATPTDTQYF; DNA: TGTGCCAGCCGTCCCCGGGCCACCCCCACAGATACGCAGTATTTT
V: TRBV15; size: .; D: .; J: TRBJ1-2; CDR3: CASEGTPLNYGYTF; DNA: TGTGCTTCCGAGGGGACTCCTTTAAACTATGGCTACACCTTC
V: TRBV6-5; size: .; D: .; J: TRBJ1-6; CDR3: CASSYSRGGSPLHF; DNA: TGTGCCAGCAGTTACTCGAGGGGGGGTTCACCCCTCCACTTT
V: TRBV9; size: .; D: .; J: TRBJ1-6; CDR3: CASSVTDSPPLHF; DNA: TGTGCCAGCAGCGTGACAGACTCGCCACCCCTCCACTTT
V: TRBV6-1; size: .; D: TRBD1; J: TRBJ1-1; CDR3: CASSGPGQGRAFF; DNA: TGTGCCAGCAGTGGACCGGGACAGGGGCGAGCTTTCTTT
V: TRBV7-8; size: .; D: .; J: TRBJ2-2; CDR3: CASTLYGNTGELFF; DNA: TGTGCCAGCACCCTCTACGGGAACACCGGGGAGCTGTTTTTT
V: TRBV2; size: .; D: .; J: TRBJ1-5; CDR3: CASSVPGPPNQPQHF; DNA: TGTGCCAGCAGCGTCCCTGGGCCGCCCAATCAGCCCCAGCATTTT
V: TRBV7-3; size: .; D: .; J: TRBJ1-1; CDR3: CASSFNGMNTEAFF; DNA: TGTGCCAGCAGCTTTAATGGGATGAACACTGAAGCTTTCTTT
V: TRBV4-1; size: .; D: .; J: TRBJ2-5; CDR3: CASSQDRGGTKETQYF; DNA: TGCGCCAGCAGCCAAGATCGGGGAGGAACCAAAGAGACCCAGTACTTC
V: TRBV27; size: .; D: TRBD1; J: TRBJ1-2; CDR3: CASSLFWTGGHYGYTF; DNA: TGTGCCAGCAGTTTATTCTGGACAGGGGGCCACTATGGCTACACCTTC
V: TRBV19; size: .; D: .; J: TRBJ1-2; CDR3: CASSILDGNYGYTF; DNA: TGTGCCAGTAGTATATTGGACGGAAACTATGGCTACACCTTC
V: TRBV19; size: .; D: TRBD1; J: TRBJ2-5; CDR3: CASSKDRFSETQYF; DNA: TGTGCCAGTAGTAAGGACAGGTTTTCAGAGACCCAGTACTTC
V: TRBV5-1; size: .; D: .; J: TRBJ1-1; CDR3: CASTGVGNTEAFF; DNA: TGCGCCAGCACGGGGGTAGGAAACACTGAAGCTTTCTTT
V: TRBV6-1; size: .; D: .; J: TRBJ2-7; CDR3: CASSETDSPGGEQYF; DNA: TGTGCCAGCAGTGAAACGGACAGCCCAGGTGGAGAGCAGTACTTC
V: TRBV19; size: few; D: .; J: TRBJ1-2; CDR3: CASKVSVVNYGYTF; DNA: TGTGCCAGTAAGGTCTCGGTTGTAAACTATGGCTACACCTTC
V: TRBV19; size: .; D: .; J: TRBJ1-5; CDR3: CASSIDQGEDNQPQHF; DNA: TGTGCCAGTAGTATAGATCAGGGAGAGGACAATCAGCCCCAGCATTTT
V: TRBV5-6; size: .; D: TRBD2; J: TRBJ2-1; CDR3: CASSPGLAGDREQFF; DNA: TGTGCCAGCAGCCCCGGACTAGCGGGGGATCGTGAGCAGTTCTTC
V: TRBV7-3; size: .; D: TRBD1; J: TRBJ1-1; CDR3: CASSTQGSDGTEAFF; DNA: TGTGCCAGCAGCACACAGGGGTCCGACGGCACTGAAGCTTTCTTT
V: TRBV2; size: .; D: TRBD1; J: TRBJ1-2; CDR3: CASSGTGGLLNGYTF; DNA: TGTGCCAGCAGTGGGACAGGGGGCTTGTTGAATGGCTACACCTTC
V: TRBV7-9; size: once; D: .; J: TRBJ2-3; CDR3: CASSPTNLAYGADTQYF; DNA: TGTGCCAGCAGCCCCACAAACTTAGCGTACGGCGCAGATACGCAGTATTTT
V: TRBV30; size: .; D: .; J: TRBJ1-5; CDR3: CAWSGGYGQPQHF; DNA: TGTGCCTGGAGTGGGGGTTACGGTCAGCCCCAGCATTTT
V: TRBV5-1; size: once; D: .; J: TRBJ2-7; CDR3: CASSLEGQSSYEQYF; DNA: TGCGCCAGCAGCTTGGAGGGGCAGTCCTCCTACGAGCAGTACTTC
V: TRBV4-3; size: .; D: .; J: TRBJ2-2; CDR3: CASSWDNTGELFF; DNA: TGCGCCAGCAGCTGGGACAACACCGGGGAGCTGTTTTTT
V: TRBV7-9; size: .; D: .; J: TRBJ1-2; CDR3: CASSLVDMGADYGYTF; DNA: TGTGCCAGCAGCTTAGTCGACATGGGCGCGGACTATGGCTACACCTTC
V: TRBV27; size: .; D: TRBD1; J: TRBJ2-7; CDR3: CASSLGQGIEQYF; DNA: TGTGCCAGCAGTCTCGGACAGGGGATCGAGCAGTACTTC
V: TRBV6-5; size: .; D: .; J: TRBJ1-1; CDR3: CASSPGAGTEAFF; DNA: TGTGCCAGCAGCCCCGGTGCAGGGACTGAAGCTTTCTTT
V: TRBV28; size: .; D: .; J: TRBJ2-2; CDR3: CASSFHPGARDTGELFF; DNA: TGTGCCAGCAGTTTCCATCCAGGGGCAAGAGACACCGGGGAGCTGTTTTTT
V: TRBV5-6; size: .; D: .; J: TRBJ1-6; CDR3: CASSFPPGNSPLHF; DNA: TGTGCCAGCAGCTTTCCGCCAGGAAATTCACCCCTCCACTTT
V: TRBV7-9; size: .; D: .; J: TRBJ2-5; CDR3: CASSLDFLRGTQYF; DNA: TGTGCCAGCAGCTTAGATTTTCTACGTGGGACCCAGTACTTC
V: TRBV5-1; size: .; D: .; J: TRBJ1-2; CDR3: CASSHDSPNYGYTF; DNA: TGCGCCAGCAGTCACGACAGCCCTAACTATGGCTACACCTTC
V: TRBV7-2; size: .; D: .; J: TRBJ2-7; CDR3: CASSIGLHYEQYF; DNA: TGTGCCAGCAGCATTGGACTGCACTACGAGCAGTACTTC
V: TRBV7-7; size: .; D: .; J: TRBJ1-1; CDR3: CASSQTQGREAFF; DNA: TGTGCCAGCAGCCAGACACAGGGACGCGAAGCTTTCTTT